What follows is one T cell receptor beta chain and its context. This entry belongs to a study of blood T cell repertoires in COVID-19. The CDR3 is 15 residues long. Germline-derived CDR1 and CDR2 are SGHAT and FQNNGV. The V end was cut by 3 bases, the J end by 5 bases, with 17 bases between. Assay used: immunoSEQ multiplex PCR; TCRdb lists only in-frame clones, some missing. Among 250,000 or so clones listed, 88% were seen once. Sequenced: peripheral blood. The V and J genes are TRBV11-2 and TRBJ2-7; maybe TRBD1 (5 bases). The receptor was isolated from a woman aged 30 to 39 with COVID-19, enrolled during active disease. The CDR3 loop reads CASSLEGHRAHEQYV. The CDR3 DNA sequence: TGTGCCAGCAGCTTGGAAGGACACCGGGCCCACGAGCAGTACGTC.